This note documents a single TCR beta chain sequence. The target of this receptor is not known. Nothing much larger sits one base from this clone, and base qualities are not available. Genomic DNA was extracted from sorted cells for sequencing of the TCRbeta CDR3 region. The immunoSEQ Assay was used for sequencing of TCRbeta CDR3 regions. TCRdb stores this immuneACCESS table with in-frame sequences only. Part of the clones is absent; in the studies checked, under half of the shortfall reflects unresolved V genes, and no reason is known for the rest. Across this sample there are around 60,000 clones, with approximately 82% seen only once. The top ten constitute roughly 2.3% of the sample. The data were taken from a study of OX40 agonist ivuxolimab in advanced cancers. Notes on the research overall: Ivuxolimab was a fully human IgG2 agonistic monoclonal antibody targeting the costimulatory receptor OX40 (CD134). Intravenous ivuxolimab was administered to patients every 2 weeks at six dose levels: 0.01, 0.1, 0.3, 1.5, 3 and 10 mg/kg. Among the approximately 50 dose-escalation patients, some 20 had hepatocellular carcinoma, approximately 15 melanoma, 9 renal cell carcinoma and 9 head and neck cancer. In the dose-escalation cohort, around four fifths of patients were male, and the mean age was approximately 60 years, with a range of about 23 to 85. Patients were allowed to have had prior anti-PD-1, anti-PD-L1 or anti-CTLA-4 therapy, and 40% of the dose-escalation patients had previously received checkpoint inhibitors. Partial responses were achieved by three dose-escalation patients, of whom one had hepatocellular carcinoma and two had cutaneous melanoma. Peripheral TCRbeta sequencing aimed to test whether ivuxolimab altered TCR sequence diversity and caused clonal T-cell expansion. The monotherapy dose-escalation portion (N ≈ 50 patients) of the phase I ivuxolimab trial is reported in the paper.

The trial excluded patients who had a history of autoimmune disease or were on systemic immunosuppression. In every dose cohort, peripheral blood was drawn for TCR sequencing at baseline, cycle 4 day 1, and cycle 7 day 1. The samples were drawn from a first-in-human, open-label, multicenter phase I dose-escalation trial of ivuxolimab. Adults with locally advanced or metastatic melanoma, renal cell carcinoma, hepatocellular carcinoma or head and neck squamous cell carcinoma were enrolled in the trial. Before TCR sequencing, CD4+ T cells and CD8+ T cells from peripheral blood were sorted into separate populations. What the study reported, not specific to this receptor: In partial responders in the 0.1-3.0 mg/kg groups, normalized peripheral clonal expansion was found to be among the lowest, especially among CD8+ T cells. On average, CD8+ T cells showed more expanded clones than CD4+ T cells after ivuxolimab. Which antigens the clonally expanded peripheral T cells were specific for was not determined. At doses of 0.1 to 3.0 mg/kg, clonal expansion of both CD4+ and CD8+ blood T cells was observed from baseline to week 6. Low levels of normalized T-cell clonal expansion were also seen in some patients who did not respond.

Via the germline V gene, CDR1 is SGHDN and CDR2 FVKESK. Inclusive of the bounding cysteine and phenylalanine, the CDR3 is 15 residues long. The DNA shown is the 45-base CDR3, in frame from base 1. Compared with germline, V lacks 5 bases and J lacks 6 bases; bases without a gene match: 6. The sequence derives from an adult with an advanced solid tumor such as melanoma, head and neck, liver or kidney cancer. The material sequenced was CD4+ or CD8+ T cells sorted from blood, taken in a trial of the OX40 agonist ivuxolimab. The sequence links TRBV14 to TRBJ1-6; 8 middle bases align to TRBD1. The CDR3 protein is CASSAGGRSNSPLHF. The sequenced DNA: TGTGCCAGCAGCGCAGGGGGCAGGAGTAATTCACCCCTCCACTTT.